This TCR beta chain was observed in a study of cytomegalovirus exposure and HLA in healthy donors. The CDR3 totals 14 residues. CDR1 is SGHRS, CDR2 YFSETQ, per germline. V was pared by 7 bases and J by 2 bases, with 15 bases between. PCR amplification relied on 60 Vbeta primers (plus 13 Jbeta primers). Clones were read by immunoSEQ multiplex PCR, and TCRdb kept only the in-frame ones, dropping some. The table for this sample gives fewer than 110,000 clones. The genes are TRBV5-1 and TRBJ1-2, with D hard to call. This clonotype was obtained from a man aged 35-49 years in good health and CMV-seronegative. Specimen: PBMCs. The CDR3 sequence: CASRMRVTNYGYTF. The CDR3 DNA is TGCGCCAGCCGGATGCGGGTGACCAACTATGGCTACACCTTC. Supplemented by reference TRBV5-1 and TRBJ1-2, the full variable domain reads KAGVTQTPRYLIKTRGQQVTLSCSPISGHRSVSWYQQTPGQGLQFLFEYFSETQRNKGNFPGRFSGRQFSNSRSEMNVSTLELGDSALYLCASRMRVTNYGYTFGSGTRLTVV.